A single sample gave rise to the 4 T cell receptor beta chains below, sequenced in a study of blood T cells in healthy people across ages. With a J-beta primer mix and a sample-barcoded 5' primer, a second PCR ran 7 to 11 cycles. TCRdb independently ran MiXCR on the 5' RACE reads; one entry per CDR3 protein. The profile shows around 780,000 distinct CDR3 sequences, roughly 26% of them singletons. This sample was also put to use in a study of T cells of mothers and their children.

Sequenced input: blood. The receptors were gathered from a boy aged 10-17 years in good health.

This clonotype turned up a few times. V and J are TRBV9 and TRBJ2-5, with D perhaps matching TRBD1 (5 bases). V was shortened by 4 bases and J by 2 bases, with 24 bases between the two germline ends. This CDR3 comprises 18 residues. Germline V lookup: CDR1 SGDLS, CDR2 YYNGEE. CDR3 sequence: CASSPRSWGDRIQETQYF. DNA of the CDR3: TGTGCCAGCAGCCCCCGATCGTGGGGCGATCGAATACAAGAGACCCAGTACTTC. Using reference TRBV9 and TRBJ2-5 for the parts outside the CDR3, the full variable domain is DSGVTQTPKHLITATGQRVTLRCSPRSGDLSVYWYQQSLDQGLQFLIQYYNGEERAKGNILERFSAQQFPDLHSELNLSSLELGDSALYFCASSPRSWGDRIQETQYFGPGTRLLVL.

This chain joins TRBV18 and TRBJ1-4; perhaps TRBD1 as D (5 bases). Deletions cut 1 base from V and 3 bases from J, with 12 bases between. CDR1 is KGHSH and CDR2 is LQKENI in the germline V gene. The CDR3 spans 16 residues. In DNA, the CDR3 is TGTGCCAGCTCACCACTGATGGGGACGGCTAATGAAAAACTGTTTTTT. This encodes CASSPLMGTANEKLFF.

This clonotype showed up just a few times. The chain uses TRBV29-1 and TRBJ2-5; maybe TRBD2 (6 bases). CDR1 and CDR2 from the germline V gene are SQVTM and ANQGSEA. Trimming stripped 7 bases from V and 5 bases from J, with 23 bases between. The CDR3 sequence is 15 residues long. CDR3 loop: CSAIRPGRSGETQYF. CDR3 sequence (DNA): TGCAGCGCCATTAGGCCGGGACGGAGCGGGGAGACCCAGTACTTC.

Concerning this clonotype: A junction end diverges from the germline sequence, so it may reflect a read error. The CDR3: CASSVESGHNGQFF. CDR3 nucleotide sequence: TGTGCCAGCAGCGTAGAGTCAGGCCACAATGGGCAGTTTTTC. The chain employs TRBV7-9 and TRBJ2-1; the D is unclear. The CDR3 loop spans 14 amino acids. Germline V gives CDR1 SEHNR, CDR2 FQNEAQ (reference sequence).